The 9 T cell receptor beta chains reported below all come from one sample, sequenced in a study of shared clonotypes between healthy human individuals. The table came from immunoSEQ multiplex PCR; TCRdb's copy has only in-frame clones and leaves some out. The repertoire includes 1.5 million to 2.5 million clones, 85% to 95% of them detected once, and roughly 1.2% sits in the top ten. Cells designated naive CD8 were CD45RO-negative and were positively selected for CCR7, with terminally differentiated effector memory CD45RA+ cells excluded. Material for sequencing was naive CD8+ T cells sorted from blood. These receptors all come from a man aged 18 to 29 in good health.

The V and J genes are TRBV6-5 and TRBJ2-7; 8 bases match TRBD1. With 6 bases clipped from V and 3 bases from J, the junction kept 4 bases outside the gene matches. Germline V gene sequence: CDR1 MNHEY, CDR2 SVGAGI. The CDR3 sequence is 13 residues long. In DNA, the CDR3 is TGTGCCAGCAGCGACAGGGGAGACTACGAGCAGTACTTC. Translation: CASSDRGDYEQYF.

The genes are TRBV7-9 and TRBJ2-7; D uncertain. Per germline, CDR1 SEHNR and CDR2 FQNEAQ (reference sequence). V was trimmed by 2 bases and J by 10 bases, leaving 12 bases between them. There are 12 residues in the CDR3. The CDR3 DNA reads TGTGCCAGCAGCTTAATGGACGCAGCTCAGTACTTC. Protein: CASSLMDAAQYF.

V usage is TRBV7-9 and J usage is TRBJ2-5; 13 bases are a match to TRBD2. Trimming cost V 4 bases and J 2 bases; bases outside gene matches: 7. The CDR3 is 17 amino acids. Germline CDR1 reads SEHNR; CDR2 reads FQNEAQ (reference sequence). CDR3 sequence reads: CASSSTSGRAGQETQYF. The CDR3 nucleotides are TGTGCCAGCAGCTCAACTAGCGGGAGGGCCGGGCAAGAGACCCAGTACTTC.

As regards this clone: Compared with germline, one end of the junction differs, possibly owing to a read error. The rearrangement links TRBV2 to TRBJ2-7, with 7 bases lining up with TRBD1. Per the germline V gene, CDR1 is SNHLY and CDR2 is FYNNEI. The CDR3 has 12 amino acids. The CDR3 loop is CASNRDSRSQDF. The CDR3 DNA reads as TGTGCCAGTAATCGGGACAGCCGGTCACAGGACTTC.

V gene TRBV5-1 combines with J gene TRBJ1-1; perhaps TRBD1 as D (5 bases). CDR3 length: 15 residues. V was clipped by 3 bases and J by 1 base, with 13 bases between them. Germline V CDR1 and CDR2: SGHRS, YFSETQ. This CDR3 is CASSSSGRKNTEAFF. The CDR3 coding sequence is TGCGCCAGCAGCTCCTCAGGGCGGAAGAACACTGAAGCTTTCTTT.

This clone was seen a single time. The J gene is TRBJ1-3, the V gene TRBV9; D is perhaps TRBD1 (5 bases). This CDR3 has 17 residues. From germline, CDR1 is SGDLS and CDR2 YYNGEE. The V end lost 4 bases, the J end lost 1 base, and 18 bases lay between the germline ends. The CDR3 is CASSSSGPIGSGNTIYF. As DNA, the CDR3 is TGTGCCAGCAGCTCCTCGGGACCTATCGGATCTGGAAACACCATATATTTT.

The chain is built from TRBV7-9 and TRBJ2-7; 7 bases map to TRBD1. The V gene's germline CDR1 is SEHNR and CDR2 FQNEAQ (reference sequence). V was clipped by 1 base and J by 6 bases; unmatched bases: 6. CDR3 length: 14 residues. The CDR3 sequence is CASSLGTGASEQYF. As DNA, the CDR3 is TGTGCCAGCAGCTTAGGCACAGGGGCATCCGAGCAGTACTTC.

The chain has TRBV27 and TRBJ2-2; no firm D call. This CDR3 has 14 amino acids. V lost 8 bases, J lost 4 bases, and 14 bases lay in between. Per germline, CDR1 MNHEY and CDR2 SMNVEV (reference sequence). As DNA, the CDR3 is TGTGCCAGCTCAAGCAGGATCCTCACCGGGGAGCTGTTTTTT. As protein: CASSSRILTGELFF.

Details on this clone: This CDR3 is also generated by other DNA sequences in the sample. The genes are TRBV6-5 and TRBJ2-2; D is possibly TRBD1 (6 bases). Looked up from germline, CDR1 is MNHEY and CDR2 is SVGAGI. The CDR3 runs to 14 residues. Trimming left V 4 bases short and J 1 base short, with 7 bases between. The CDR3 sequence is CASSLGQNTGELFF. The CDR3 DNA sequence: TGTGCCAGCAGTTTGGGACAGAACACCGGGGAGCTGTTTTTT.